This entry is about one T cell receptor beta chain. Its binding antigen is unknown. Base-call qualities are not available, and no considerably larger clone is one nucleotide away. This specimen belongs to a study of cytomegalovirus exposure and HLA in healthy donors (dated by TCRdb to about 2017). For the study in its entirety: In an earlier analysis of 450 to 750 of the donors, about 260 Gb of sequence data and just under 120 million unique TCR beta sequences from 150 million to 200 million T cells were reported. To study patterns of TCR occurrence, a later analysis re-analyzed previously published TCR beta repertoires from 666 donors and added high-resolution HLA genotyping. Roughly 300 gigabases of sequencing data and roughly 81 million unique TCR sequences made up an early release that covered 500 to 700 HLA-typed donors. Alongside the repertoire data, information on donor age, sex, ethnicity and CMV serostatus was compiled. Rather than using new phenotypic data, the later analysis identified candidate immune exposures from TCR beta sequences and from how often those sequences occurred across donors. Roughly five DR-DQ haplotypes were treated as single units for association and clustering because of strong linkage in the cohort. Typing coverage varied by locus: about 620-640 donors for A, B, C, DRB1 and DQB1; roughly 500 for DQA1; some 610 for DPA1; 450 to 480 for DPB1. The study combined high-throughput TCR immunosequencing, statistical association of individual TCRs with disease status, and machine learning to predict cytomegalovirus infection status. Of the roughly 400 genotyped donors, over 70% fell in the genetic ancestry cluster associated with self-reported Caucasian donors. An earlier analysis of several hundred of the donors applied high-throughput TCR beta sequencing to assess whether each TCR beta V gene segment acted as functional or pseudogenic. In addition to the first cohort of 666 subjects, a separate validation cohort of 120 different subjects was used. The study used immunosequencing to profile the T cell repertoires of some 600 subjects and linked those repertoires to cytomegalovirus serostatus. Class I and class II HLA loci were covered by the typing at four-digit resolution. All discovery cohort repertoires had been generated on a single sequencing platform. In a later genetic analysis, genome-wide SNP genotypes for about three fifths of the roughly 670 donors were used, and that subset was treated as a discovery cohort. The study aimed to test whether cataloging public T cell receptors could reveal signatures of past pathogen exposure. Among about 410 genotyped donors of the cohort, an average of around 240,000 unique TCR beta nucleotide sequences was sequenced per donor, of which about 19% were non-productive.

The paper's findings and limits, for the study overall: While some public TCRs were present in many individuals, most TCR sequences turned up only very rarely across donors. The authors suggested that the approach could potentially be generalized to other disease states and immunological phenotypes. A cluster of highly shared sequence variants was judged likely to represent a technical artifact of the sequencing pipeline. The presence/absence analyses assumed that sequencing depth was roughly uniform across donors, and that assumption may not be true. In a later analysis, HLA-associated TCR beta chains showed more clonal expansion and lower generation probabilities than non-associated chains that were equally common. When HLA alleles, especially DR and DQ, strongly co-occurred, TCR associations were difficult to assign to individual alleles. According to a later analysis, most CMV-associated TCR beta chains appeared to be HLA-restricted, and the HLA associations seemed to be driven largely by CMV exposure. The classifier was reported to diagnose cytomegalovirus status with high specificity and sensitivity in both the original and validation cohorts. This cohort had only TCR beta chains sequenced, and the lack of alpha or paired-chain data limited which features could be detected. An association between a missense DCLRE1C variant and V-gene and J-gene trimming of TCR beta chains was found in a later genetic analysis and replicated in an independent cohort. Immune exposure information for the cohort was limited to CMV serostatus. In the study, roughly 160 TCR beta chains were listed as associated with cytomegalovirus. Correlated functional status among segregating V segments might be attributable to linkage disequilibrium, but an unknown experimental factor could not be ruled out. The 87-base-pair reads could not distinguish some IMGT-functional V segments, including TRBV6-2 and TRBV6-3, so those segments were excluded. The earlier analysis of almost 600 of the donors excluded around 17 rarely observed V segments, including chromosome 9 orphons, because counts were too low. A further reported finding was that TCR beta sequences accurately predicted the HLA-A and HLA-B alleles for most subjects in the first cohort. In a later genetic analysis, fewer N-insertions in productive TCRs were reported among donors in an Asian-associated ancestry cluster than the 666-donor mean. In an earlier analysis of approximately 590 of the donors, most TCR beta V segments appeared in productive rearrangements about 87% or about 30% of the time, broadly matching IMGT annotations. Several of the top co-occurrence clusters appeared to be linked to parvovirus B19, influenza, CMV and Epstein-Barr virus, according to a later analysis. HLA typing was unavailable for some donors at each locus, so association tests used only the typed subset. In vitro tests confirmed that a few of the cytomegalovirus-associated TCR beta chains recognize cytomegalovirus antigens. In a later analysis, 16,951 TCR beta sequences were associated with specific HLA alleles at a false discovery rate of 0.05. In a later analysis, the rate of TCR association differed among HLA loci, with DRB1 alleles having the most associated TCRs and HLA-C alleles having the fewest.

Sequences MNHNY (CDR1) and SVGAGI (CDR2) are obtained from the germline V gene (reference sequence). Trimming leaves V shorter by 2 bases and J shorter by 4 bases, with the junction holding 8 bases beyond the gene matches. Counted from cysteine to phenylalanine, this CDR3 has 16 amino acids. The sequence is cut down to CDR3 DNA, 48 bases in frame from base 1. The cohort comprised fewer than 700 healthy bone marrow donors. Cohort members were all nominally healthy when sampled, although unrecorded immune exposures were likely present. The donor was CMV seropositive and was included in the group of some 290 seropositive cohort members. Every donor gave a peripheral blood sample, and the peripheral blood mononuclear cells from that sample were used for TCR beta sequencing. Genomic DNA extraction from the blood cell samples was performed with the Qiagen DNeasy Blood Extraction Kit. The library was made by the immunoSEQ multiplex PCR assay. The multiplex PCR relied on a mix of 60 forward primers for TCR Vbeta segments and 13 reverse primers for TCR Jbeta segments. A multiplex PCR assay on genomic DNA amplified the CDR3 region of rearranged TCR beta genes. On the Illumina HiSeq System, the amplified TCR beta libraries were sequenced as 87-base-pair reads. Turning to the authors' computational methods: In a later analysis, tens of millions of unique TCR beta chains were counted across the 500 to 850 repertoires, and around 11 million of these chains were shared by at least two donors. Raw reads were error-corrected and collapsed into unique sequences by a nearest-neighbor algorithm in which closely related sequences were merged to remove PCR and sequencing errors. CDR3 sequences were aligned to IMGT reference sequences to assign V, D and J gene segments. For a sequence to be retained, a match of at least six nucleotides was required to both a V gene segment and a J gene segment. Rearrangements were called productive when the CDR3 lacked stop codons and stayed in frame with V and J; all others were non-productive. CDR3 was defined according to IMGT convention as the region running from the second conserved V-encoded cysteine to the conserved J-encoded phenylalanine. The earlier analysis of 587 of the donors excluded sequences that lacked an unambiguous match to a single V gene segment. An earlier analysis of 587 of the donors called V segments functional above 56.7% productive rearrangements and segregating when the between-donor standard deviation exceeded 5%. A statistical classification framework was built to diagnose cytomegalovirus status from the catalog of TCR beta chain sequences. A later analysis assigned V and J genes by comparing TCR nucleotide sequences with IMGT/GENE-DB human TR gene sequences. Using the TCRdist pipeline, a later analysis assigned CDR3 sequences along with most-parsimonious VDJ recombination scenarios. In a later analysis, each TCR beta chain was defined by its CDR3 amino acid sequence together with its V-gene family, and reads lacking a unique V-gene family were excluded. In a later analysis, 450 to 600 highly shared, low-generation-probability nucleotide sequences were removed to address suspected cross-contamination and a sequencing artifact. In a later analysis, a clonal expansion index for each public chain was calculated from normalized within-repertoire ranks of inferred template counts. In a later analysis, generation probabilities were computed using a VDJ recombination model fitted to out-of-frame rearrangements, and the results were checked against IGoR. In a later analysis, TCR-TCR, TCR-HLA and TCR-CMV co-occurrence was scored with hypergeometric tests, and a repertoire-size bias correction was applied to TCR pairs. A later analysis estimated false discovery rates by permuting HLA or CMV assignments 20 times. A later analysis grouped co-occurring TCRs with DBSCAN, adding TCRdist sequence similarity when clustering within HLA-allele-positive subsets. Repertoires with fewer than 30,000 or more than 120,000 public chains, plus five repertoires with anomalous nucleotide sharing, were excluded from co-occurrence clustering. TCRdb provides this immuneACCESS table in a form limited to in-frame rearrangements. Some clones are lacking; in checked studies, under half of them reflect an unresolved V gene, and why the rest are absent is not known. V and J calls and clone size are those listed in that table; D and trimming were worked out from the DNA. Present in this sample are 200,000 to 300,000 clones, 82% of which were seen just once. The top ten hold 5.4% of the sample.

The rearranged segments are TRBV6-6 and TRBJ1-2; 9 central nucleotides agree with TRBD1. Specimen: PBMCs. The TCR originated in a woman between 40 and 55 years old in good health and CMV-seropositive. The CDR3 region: CASSYRMGQGGYGYTF. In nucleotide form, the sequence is TGTGCCAGCAGTTACCGAATGGGACAGGGTGGCTATGGCTACACCTTC.